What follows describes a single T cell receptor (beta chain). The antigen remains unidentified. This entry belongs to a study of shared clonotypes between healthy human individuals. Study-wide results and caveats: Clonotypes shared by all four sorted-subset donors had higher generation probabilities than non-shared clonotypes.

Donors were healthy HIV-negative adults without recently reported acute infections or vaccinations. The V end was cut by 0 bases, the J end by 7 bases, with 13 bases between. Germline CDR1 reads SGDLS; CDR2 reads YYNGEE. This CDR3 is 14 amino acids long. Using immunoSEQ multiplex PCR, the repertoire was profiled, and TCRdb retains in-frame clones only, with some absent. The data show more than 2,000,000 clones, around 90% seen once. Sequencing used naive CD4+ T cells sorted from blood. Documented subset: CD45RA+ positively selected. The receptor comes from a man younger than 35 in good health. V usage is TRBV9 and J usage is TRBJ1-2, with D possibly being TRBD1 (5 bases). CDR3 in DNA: TGTGCCAGCAGCGTAGATGAGGGGCGCGGTGGCTACACCTTC. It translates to CASSVDEGRGGYTF.